The present T cell receptor (beta chain) was sequenced within a study of T cells in Graves' hyperthyroidism and ophthalmopathy. A patient was excluded if there was uncontrolled infection, other autoimmune disease, pregnancy or lactation. This clonotype was counted ten times or more. Amplification yielded TCR beta CDR3 regions, with RNA transcripts as the source. HTBI primers were employed in a first-round RT-PCR of the TCR CDR3. TCRdb independently ran MiXCR on the multiplex PCR reads; one entry per CDR3 protein. Of approximately 620,000 distinct CDR3 sequences in the sample, approximately 15% are singletons; the top ten hold under 3.5%. This CDR3 is built from 14 residues. J gave up 2 bases and V 4 bases, and 0 bases lay outside the gene matches. Germline-derived CDR1 and CDR2 are SNHLY and FYNNEI.

This clonotype was obtained from a middle-aged woman with Graves' ophthalmopathy. The sample comprised blood. The chain employs TRBV2 and TRBJ2-5; 11 nucleotides line up with TRBD2. CDR3: CASSGLAGQETQYF. As DNA, the CDR3 is TGTGCCAGCAGTGGACTAGCGGGACAAGAGACCCAGTACTTC.